The TCR beta chain under discussion was sequenced for a study of CD8+ T cells in alopecia areata. In the study overall: Tofacitinib dosing lasted 6 to 18 months, which was then followed by 6 months off drug.

CDR3 size: 17 residues. V was shortened by 7 bases and J by 7 bases, with 28 bases between the two germline ends. Germline CDR1 is MNHEY and CDR2 is SMNVEV (reference sequence). As the sequencing template, cDNA was produced by extracting RNA and reverse transcribing it. TCRdb's copy holds only in-frame clones and misses some; the assay was immunoSEQ multiplex PCR. The data contain approximately 140,000 clones, around 47% of them singletons. This chain connects TRBV27 to TRBJ1-2, with D possibly matching TRBD1 (6 bases). This sequence originates from a human donor with alopecia areata. The sample taken for sequencing was CD4+ T cells sorted from blood. The CDR3 nucleotides read TGTGCCAGCACCAGACTCCCCCAGACAGGAGGGATGGGTGGCTACACCTTC. It codes for CASTRLPQTGGMGGYTF.